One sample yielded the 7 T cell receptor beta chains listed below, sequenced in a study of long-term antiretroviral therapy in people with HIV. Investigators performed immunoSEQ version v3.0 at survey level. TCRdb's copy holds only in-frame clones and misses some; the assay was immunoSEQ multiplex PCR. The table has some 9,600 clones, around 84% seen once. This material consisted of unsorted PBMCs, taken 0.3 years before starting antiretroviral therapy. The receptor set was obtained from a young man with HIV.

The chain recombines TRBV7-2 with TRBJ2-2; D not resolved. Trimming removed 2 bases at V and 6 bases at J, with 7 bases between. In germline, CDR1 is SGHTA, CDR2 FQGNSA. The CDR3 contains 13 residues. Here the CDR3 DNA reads TGTGCCAGCAGCTTAAATGCGGCCGGGGAGCTGTTTTTT. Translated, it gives CASSLNAAGELFF.

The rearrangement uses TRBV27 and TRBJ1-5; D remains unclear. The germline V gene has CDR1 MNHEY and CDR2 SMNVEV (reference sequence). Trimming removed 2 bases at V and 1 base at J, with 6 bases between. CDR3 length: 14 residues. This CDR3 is CASSLLGSNQPQHF. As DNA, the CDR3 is TGTGCCAGCAGTTTACTTGGGAGCAATCAGCCCCAGCATTTT.

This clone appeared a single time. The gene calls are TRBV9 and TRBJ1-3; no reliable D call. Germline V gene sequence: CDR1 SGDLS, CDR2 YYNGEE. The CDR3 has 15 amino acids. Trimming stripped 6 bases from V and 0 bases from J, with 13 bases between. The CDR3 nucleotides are TGTGCCAGCACTCCAGGCAGAAGCTCTGGAAACACCATATATTTT. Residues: CASTPGRSSGNTIYF.

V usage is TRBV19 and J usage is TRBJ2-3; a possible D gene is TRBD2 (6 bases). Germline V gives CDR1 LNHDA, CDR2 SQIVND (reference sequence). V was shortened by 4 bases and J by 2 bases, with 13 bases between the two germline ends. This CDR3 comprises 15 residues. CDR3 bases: TGTGCCAGTAGTACTAGCGTCGGACACACAGATACGCAGTATTTT. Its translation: CASSTSVGHTDTQYF.

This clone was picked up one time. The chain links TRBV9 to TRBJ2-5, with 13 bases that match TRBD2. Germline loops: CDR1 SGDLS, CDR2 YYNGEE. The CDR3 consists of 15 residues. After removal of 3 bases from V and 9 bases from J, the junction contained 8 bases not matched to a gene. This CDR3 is CASSAGLAGEWPQYF. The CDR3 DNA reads TGTGCCAGCAGCGCCGGACTAGCGGGGGAATGGCCCCAGTACTTC.

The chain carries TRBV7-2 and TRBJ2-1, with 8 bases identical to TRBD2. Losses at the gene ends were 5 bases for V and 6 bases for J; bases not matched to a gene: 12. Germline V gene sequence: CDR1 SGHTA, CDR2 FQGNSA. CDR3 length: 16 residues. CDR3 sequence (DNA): TGTGCCAGCAGCCAAACTAGCGGAGCTTCTCGCAATGAGCAGTTCTTC. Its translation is CASSQTSGASRNEQFF.

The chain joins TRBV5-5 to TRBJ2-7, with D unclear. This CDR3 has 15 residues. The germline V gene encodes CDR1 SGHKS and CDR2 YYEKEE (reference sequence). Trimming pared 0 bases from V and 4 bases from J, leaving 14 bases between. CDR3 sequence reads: CASSLVWGQTYEQYF. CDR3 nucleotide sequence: TGTGCCAGCAGCTTGGTCTGGGGTCAGACTTACGAGCAGTACTTC.